The 8 T cell receptor beta chains listed next were all sequenced from one sample in a study of control samples from healthy donors and cancer patients. Sequencing used immunoSEQ multiplex PCR; TCRdb keeps in-frame clones, though not all of them. The sample holds more than 95,000 clones, around 92% seen once. The sequencing sample was made of PBMCs. These receptor sequences come from a man older than 75 with head and neck cancer.

This rearrangement joins TRBV7-9 to TRBJ1-5, with D perhaps TRBD1 (6 bases). The germline V and J ends were trimmed by 5 bases and 6 bases, with 17 bases remaining between them. The CDR3 has 15 amino acids. The germline V gene encodes CDR1 SEHNR and CDR2 FQNEAQ (reference sequence). The CDR3 coding sequence is TGTGCCAGCAGCCGAGAGGGGGGATCAGGTCAGCCCCAGCATTTT. Translating gives CASSREGGSGQPQHF.

The genes are TRBV7-2 and TRBJ2-5; a possible D gene is TRBD2 (5 bases). With 0 bases removed from V and 4 bases from J, the gap between germline ends came to 15 bases. Germline lookup yields CDR1 SGHTA and CDR2 FQGNSA. The CDR3 length is 16 residues. CDR3 amino acids: CASSLAPKLVAETQYF. For the CDR3, the DNA is TGTGCCAGCAGCTTAGCGCCGAAACTAGTGGCAGAGACCCAGTACTTC.

As to this clone: The junction departs from germline at one end; a sequencing error may be responsible. The V gene is TRBV30, the J gene TRBJ1-1; D gene ambiguous. The CDR3 extends over 11 amino acids. Germline-derived CDR1 and CDR2 are GTSNPN and SVGIG (reference sequence). Here the CDR3 DNA reads TGTGCCTGGAGTCCCCTGAGCGGGCCGAAGTTT. Protein sequence: CAWSPLSGPKF.

This chain connects TRBV7-9 to TRBJ2-7, with no clear D. Trimming cost V 6 bases and J 2 bases, with 17 bases left between them. The CDR3 runs 15 residues. The germline V gene encodes CDR1 SEHNR and CDR2 FQNEAQ (reference sequence). The CDR3 DNA reads TGTGCCAGCAGTCTTCCCCCCGGTGGGACCTACGAGCAGTACTTC. Translated: CASSLPPGGTYEQYF.

The chain is built from TRBV5-1 and TRBJ1-1; 7 bases agree with TRBD1. Germline V gene data show CDR1 as SGHRS and CDR2 as YFSETQ. The CDR3 length is 12 residues. Trimming took 1 base from V and 8 from J; bases not matched to a gene: 2. CDR3 sequence: CASSLTGDEAFF. The CDR3 coding sequence is TGCGCCAGCAGCTTGACAGGGGACGAAGCTTTCTTT.

The V call is TRBV4-3, the J call TRBJ1-2; TRBD1 aligns across 7 bases. The V gene's germline CDR1 is LGHNA and CDR2 YSLEER. The CDR3 is 15 amino acids. Germline trimming cut 1 base from V and 1 base from J; bases unmatched to any gene: 3. The CDR3 sequence: CASSQVRQGNYGYTF. The DNA of the CDR3 is TGCGCCAGCAGCCAAGTGAGACAGGGTAACTATGGCTACACCTTC.

This clone was found a few times. The chain links TRBV2 to TRBJ2-3, with no clear D. Trimming took off 2 bases at V and 3 bases at J, with 15 bases between the two ends. The CDR3 sequence is 16 residues long. Germline V gene data show CDR1 as SNHLY and CDR2 as FYNNEI. This CDR3 is CASSEMWFLGTDTQYF. DNA for the CDR3: TGTGCCAGCAGTGAAATGTGGTTTCTAGGGACAGATACGCAGTATTTT.

The rearrangement joins TRBV7-9 to TRBJ2-7; D gene ambiguous. This CDR3 is built from 15 residues. The germline V gene has CDR1 SEHNR and CDR2 FQNEAQ (reference sequence). V was shortened by 4 bases and J by 0 bases, with 13 bases between the two germline ends. The CDR3 sequence: CASSSSVFSSYEQYF. The CDR3 coding sequence is TGTGCCAGCAGCTCTTCGGTATTCAGCTCCTACGAGCAGTACTTC.